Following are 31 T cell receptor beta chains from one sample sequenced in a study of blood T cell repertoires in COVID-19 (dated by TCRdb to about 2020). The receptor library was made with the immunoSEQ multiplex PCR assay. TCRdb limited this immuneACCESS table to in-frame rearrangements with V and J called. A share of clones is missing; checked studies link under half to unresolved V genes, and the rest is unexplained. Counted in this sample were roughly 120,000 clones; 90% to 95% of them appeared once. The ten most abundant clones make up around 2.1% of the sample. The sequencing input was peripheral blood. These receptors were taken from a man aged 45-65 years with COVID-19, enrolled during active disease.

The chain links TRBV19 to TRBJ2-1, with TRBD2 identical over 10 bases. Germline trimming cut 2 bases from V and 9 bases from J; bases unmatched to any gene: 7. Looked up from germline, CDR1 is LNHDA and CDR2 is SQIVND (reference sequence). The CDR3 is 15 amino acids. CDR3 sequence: CASSISPAGGSEQFF. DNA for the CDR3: TGTGCCAGTAGTATAAGTCCAGCGGGAGGGAGTGAGCAGTTCTTC.

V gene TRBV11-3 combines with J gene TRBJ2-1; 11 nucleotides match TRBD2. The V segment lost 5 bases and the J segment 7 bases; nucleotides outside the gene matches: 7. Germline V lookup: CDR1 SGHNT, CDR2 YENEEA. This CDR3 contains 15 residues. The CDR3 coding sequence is TGTGCCAGCAGCCCTGGACTAGCGGGCCTGAATGAGCAGTTCTTC. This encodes CASSPGLAGLNEQFF.

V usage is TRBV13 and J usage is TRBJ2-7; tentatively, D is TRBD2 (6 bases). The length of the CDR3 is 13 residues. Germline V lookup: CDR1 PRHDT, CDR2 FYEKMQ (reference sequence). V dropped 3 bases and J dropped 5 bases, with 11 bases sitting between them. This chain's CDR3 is CASSLEGSDEQYF. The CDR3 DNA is TGTGCCAGCAGCTTGGAGGGGTCGGACGAGCAGTACTTC.

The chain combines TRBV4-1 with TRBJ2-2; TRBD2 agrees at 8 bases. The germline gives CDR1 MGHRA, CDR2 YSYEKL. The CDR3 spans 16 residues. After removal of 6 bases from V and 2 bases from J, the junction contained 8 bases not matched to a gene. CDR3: CASSLLAGGNTGELFF. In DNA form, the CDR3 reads TGCGCCAGCAGTCTTCTGGCGGGGGGTAACACCGGGGAGCTGTTTTTT.

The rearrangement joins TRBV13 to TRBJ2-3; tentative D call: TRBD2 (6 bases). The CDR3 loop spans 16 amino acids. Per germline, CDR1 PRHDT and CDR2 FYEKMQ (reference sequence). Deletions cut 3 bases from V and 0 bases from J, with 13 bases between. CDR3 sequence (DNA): TGTGCCAGCAGCTTCGGGAGCGTTCCCAGCACAGATACGCAGTATTTT. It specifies CASSFGSVPSTDTQYF.

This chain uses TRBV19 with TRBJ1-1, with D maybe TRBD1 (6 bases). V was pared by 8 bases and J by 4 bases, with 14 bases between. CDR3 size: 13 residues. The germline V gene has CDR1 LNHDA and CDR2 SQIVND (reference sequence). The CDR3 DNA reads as TGTGCCAGTTCAACAGGGTTAGGCACTGAAGCTTTCTTT. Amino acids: CASSTGLGTEAFF.

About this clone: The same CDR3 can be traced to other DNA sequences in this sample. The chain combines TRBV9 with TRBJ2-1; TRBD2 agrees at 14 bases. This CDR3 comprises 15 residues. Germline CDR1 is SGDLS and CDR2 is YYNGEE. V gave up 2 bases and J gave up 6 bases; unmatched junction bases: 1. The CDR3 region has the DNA TGTGCCAGCAGCGTTGGACTAGCGGGAGGCAATGAGCAGTTCTTC. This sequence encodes CASSVGLAGGNEQFF.

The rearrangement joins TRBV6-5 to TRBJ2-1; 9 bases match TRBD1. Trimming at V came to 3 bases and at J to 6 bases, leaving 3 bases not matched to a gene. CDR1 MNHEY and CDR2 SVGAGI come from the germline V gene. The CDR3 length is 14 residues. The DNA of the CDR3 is TGTGCCAGCAGTTATGGGACAGGGAGCAATGAGCAGTTCTTC. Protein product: CASSYGTGSNEQFF.

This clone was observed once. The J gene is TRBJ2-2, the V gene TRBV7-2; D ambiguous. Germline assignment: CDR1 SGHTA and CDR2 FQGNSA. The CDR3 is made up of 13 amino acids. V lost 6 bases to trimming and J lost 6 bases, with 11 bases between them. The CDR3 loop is CASSISPSGELFF. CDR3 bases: TGTGCCAGCAGTATTAGCCCGTCCGGGGAGCTGTTTTTT.

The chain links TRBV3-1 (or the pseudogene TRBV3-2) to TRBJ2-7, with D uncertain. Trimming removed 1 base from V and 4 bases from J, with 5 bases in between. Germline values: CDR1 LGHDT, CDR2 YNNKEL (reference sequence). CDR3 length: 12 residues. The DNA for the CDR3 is TGTGCCAGCAGCCAAGCGGGTTACGAGCAGTACTTC. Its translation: CASSQAGYEQYF.

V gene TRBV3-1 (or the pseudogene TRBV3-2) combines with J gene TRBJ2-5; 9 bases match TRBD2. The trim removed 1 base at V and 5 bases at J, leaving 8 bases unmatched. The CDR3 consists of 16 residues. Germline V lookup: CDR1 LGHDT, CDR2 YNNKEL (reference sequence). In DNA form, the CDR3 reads TGTGCCAGCAGCCAAGGTGGTAGCGGGAGCGGGGAGACCCAGTACTTC. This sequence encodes CASSQGGSGSGETQYF.

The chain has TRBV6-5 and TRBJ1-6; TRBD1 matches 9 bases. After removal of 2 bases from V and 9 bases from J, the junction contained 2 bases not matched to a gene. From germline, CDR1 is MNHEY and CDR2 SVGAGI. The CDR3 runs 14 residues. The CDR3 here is CASSYGQGTSPLHF. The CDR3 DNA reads TGTGCCAGCAGTTACGGACAGGGGACTTCACCCCTCCACTTT.

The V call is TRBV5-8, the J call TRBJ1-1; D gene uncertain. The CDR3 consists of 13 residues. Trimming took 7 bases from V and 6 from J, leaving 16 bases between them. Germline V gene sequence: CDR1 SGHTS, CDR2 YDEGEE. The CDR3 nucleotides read TGTGCCAGCTTAAAACGGTTTCTCCCTGAAGCTTTCTTT. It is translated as CASLKRFLPEAFF.

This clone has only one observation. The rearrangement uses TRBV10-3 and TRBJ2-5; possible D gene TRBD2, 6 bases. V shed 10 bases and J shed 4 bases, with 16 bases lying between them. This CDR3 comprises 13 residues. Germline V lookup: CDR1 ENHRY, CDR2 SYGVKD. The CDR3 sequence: CATSDRGRETQYF. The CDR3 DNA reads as TGTGCCACCAGCGACCGGGGGAGAGAGACCCAGTACTTC.

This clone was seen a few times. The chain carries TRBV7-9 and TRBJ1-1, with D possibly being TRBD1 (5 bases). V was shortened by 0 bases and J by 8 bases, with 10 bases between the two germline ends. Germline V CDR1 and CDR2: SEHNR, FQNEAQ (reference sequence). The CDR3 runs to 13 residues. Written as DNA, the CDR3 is TGTGCCAGCAGCTTAGCTACTCAGGGAGAAGCTTTCTTT. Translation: CASSLATQGEAFF. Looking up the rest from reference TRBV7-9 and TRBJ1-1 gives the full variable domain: DTGVSQNPRHKITKRGQNVTFRCDPISEHNRLYWYRQTLGQGPEFLTYFQNEAQLEKSRLLSDRFSAERPKGSFSTLEIQRTEQGDSAMYLCASSLATQGEAFFGQGTRLTVV.

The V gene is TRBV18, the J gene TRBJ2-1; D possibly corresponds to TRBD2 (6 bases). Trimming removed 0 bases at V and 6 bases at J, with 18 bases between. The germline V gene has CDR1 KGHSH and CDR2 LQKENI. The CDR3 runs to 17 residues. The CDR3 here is CASSPPGLGGTFNEQFF. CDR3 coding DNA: TGTGCCAGCTCACCACCGGGACTTGGGGGAACTTTCAATGAGCAGTTCTTC.

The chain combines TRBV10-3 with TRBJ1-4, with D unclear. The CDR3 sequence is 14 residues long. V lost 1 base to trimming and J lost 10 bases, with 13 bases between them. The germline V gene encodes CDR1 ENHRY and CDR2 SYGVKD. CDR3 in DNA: TGTGCCATCAGTGAGTGGCCCGGGGAAGGAAAACTGTTTTTT. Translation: CAISEWPGEGKLFF.

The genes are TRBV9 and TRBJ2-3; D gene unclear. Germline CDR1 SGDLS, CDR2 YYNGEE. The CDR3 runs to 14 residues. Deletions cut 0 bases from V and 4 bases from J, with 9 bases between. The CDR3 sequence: CASSVVELSDTQYF. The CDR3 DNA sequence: TGTGCCAGCAGCGTAGTGGAGCTCTCAGATACGCAGTATTTT.

CDR3 loop: CATSDLGRTDTQYF. The DNA for the CDR3 is TGTGCCACCAGTGATTTGGGGCGCACAGATACGCAGTATTTT. This sequence joins TRBV24-1 and TRBJ2-3; D gene uncertain. This CDR3 has 14 residues. V was clipped by 0 bases and J by 1 base, with 4 bases between them. Germline values: CDR1 KGHDR, CDR2 SFDVKD.

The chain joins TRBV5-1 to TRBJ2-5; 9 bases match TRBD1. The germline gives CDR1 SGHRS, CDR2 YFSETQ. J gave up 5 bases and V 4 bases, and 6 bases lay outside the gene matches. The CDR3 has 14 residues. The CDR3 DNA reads TGCGCCAGCAGCATCCGGGACAGGGTCGAGACCCAGTACTTC. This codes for CASSIRDRVETQYF.

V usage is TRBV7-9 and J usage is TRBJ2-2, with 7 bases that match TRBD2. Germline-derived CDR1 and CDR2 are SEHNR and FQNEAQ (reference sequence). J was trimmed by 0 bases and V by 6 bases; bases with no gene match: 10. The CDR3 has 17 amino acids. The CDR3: CASSYWPGLTNTGELFF. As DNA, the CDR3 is TGTGCCAGCAGTTACTGGCCGGGACTAACGAACACCGGGGAGCTGTTTTTT.

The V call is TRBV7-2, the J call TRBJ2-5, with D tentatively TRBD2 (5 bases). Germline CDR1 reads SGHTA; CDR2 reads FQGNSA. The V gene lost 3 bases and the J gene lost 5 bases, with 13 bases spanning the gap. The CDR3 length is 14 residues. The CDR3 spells CASSLSGEWETQYF. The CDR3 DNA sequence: TGTGCCAGCAGCTTGTCCGGGGAGTGGGAGACCCAGTACTTC.

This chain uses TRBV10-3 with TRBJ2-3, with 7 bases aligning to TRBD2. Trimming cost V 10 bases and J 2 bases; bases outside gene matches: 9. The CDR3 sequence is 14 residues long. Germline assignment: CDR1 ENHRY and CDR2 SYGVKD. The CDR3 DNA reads TGTGCCAGCAACGGGACTATACCCACAGATACGCAGTATTTT. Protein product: CASNGTIPTDTQYF.

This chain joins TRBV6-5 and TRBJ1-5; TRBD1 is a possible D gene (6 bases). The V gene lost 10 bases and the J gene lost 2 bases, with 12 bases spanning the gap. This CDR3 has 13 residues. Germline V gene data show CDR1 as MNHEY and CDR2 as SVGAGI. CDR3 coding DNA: TGTGCCACCCACAGGGCGGGCAATCAGCCCCAGCATTTT. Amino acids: CATHRAGNQPQHF.

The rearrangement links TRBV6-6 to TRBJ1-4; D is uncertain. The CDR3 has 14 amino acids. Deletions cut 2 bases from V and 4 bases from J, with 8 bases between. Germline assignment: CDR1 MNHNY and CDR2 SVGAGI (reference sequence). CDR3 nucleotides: TGTGCCAGCAGTTACAGGAGGGATAATGAAAAACTGTTTTTT. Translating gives CASSYRRDNEKLFF.

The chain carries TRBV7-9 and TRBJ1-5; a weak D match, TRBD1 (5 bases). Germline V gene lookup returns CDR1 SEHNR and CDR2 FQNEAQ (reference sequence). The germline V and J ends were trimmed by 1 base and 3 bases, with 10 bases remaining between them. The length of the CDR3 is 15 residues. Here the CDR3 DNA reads TGTGCCAGCAGCTTAGGGGGCCTCCTCAATCAGCCCCAGCATTTT. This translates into CASSLGGLLNQPQHF.

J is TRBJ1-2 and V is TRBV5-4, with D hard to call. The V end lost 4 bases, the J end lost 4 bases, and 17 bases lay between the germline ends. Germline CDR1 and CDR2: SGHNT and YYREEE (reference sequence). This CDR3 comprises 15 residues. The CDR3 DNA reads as TGTGCCAGCAGCCCCCCGGGAAGTCCGCTCTATGGCTACACCTTC. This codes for CASSPPGSPLYGYTF.

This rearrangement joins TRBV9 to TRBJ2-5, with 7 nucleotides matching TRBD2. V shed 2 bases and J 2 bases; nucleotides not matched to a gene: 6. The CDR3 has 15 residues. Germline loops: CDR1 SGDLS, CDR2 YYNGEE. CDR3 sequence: CASSVTSALQETQYF. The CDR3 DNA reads TGTGCCAGCAGCGTTACTAGCGCCCTTCAAGAGACCCAGTACTTC.

CDR3 protein: CASSLEFGASGRGEQFF. As DNA, the CDR3 is TGTGCCAGCAGCTTAGAATTTGGGGCTAGCGGGAGAGGTGAGCAGTTCTTC. This chain links TRBV11-2 with TRBJ2-1, with 10 bases aligning to TRBD2. Germline CDR1 and CDR2: SGHAT and FQNNGV. CDR3 size: 17 residues. V was clipped by 0 bases and J by 9 bases; unmatched bases: 11.

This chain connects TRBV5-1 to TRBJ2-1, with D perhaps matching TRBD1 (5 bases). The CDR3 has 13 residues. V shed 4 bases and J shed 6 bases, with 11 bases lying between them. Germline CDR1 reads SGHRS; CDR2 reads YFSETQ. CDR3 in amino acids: CASSPPTANEQFF. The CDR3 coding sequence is TGCGCCAGCAGCCCCCCGACAGCCAATGAGCAGTTCTTC.

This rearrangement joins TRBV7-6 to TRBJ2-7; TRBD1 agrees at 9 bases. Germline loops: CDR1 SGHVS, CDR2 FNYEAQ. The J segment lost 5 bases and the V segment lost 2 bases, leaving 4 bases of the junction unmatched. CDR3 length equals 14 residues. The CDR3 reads CASSLSGTGNEQYF. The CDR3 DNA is TGTGCCAGCAGCTTATCCGGGACAGGGAACGAGCAGTACTTC.